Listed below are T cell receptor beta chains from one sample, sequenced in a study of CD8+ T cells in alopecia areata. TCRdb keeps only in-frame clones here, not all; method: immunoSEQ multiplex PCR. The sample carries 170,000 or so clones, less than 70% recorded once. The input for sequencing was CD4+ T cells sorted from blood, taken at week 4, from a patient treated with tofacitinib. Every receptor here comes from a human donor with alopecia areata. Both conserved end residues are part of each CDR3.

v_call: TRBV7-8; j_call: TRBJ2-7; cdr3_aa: CASSPISGYEQYF
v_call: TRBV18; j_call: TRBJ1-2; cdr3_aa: CASSPARDYGYTF
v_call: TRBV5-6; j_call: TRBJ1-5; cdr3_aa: CASSFPGEPQHF
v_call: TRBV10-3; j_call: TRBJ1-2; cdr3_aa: CAIRSGGGYTF
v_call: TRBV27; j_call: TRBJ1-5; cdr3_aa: CASSFSPGYQPQHF
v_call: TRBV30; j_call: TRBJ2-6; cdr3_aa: CAWSVSSGANVLTF
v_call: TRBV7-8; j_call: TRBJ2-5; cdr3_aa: CASSRQAVETQYF
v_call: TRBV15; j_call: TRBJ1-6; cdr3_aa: CATSRDRAGPDSPLHF
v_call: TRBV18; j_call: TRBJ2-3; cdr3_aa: CASSPPKGADTQYF
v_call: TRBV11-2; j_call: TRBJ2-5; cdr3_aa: CASSLIETQYF
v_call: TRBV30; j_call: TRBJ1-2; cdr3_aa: CAWSAGPVFTF
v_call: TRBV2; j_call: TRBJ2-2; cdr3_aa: CASTKRTWGTGELFF
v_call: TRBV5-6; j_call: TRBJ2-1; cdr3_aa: CASSWNPLAGGSYNEQFF
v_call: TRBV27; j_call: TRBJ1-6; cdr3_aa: CASRRDRVSYNSPLHF
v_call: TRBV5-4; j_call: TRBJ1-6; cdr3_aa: CASSSGVDSPLHF
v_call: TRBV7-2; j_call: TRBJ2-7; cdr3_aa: CASSPPSYEQYF
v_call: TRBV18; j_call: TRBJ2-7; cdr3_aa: CASSPTGDEQYF
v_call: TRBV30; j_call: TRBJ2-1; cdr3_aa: CAWSVGLAGDDEQFF
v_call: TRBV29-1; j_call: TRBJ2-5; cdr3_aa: CSTSTGTLKETQYF
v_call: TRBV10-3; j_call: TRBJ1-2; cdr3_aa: CAISDGPGDYGYTF
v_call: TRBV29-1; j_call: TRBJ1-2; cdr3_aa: CSAAGTANYGYTF
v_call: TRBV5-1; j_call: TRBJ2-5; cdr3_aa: CASSSRTGMETQYF
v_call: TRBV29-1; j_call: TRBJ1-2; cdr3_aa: CSVGQQGYGYTF
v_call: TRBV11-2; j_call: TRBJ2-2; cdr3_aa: CASTQAAGDTGELFF
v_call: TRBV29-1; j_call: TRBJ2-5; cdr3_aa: CSVEWETQYF
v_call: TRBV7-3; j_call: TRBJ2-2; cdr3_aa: CASSLGLPPGELFF